The clone carrying this TCR beta chain came up many times. Its specificity is not known. The sample belongs to a study of T-cell reconstitution after alpha-beta-depleted transplantation in children. CDR1 is MNHEY and CDR2 is SVGAGI in the germline V gene. The CDR3 extends over 16 amino acids. V was trimmed by 0 bases and J by 0 bases, leaving 11 bases between them. Points from the study as a whole: At the one-year point after transplant, T-cell counts and TCRbeta diversity were found to come mostly from T cells that had been newly produced.

Molecular barcoding with unique molecular identifiers was used for the TCRbeta library. TCRdb re-called the PCR reads through MiXCR, storing one row per CDR3 protein. The sample lists under 250,000 distinct CDR3 sequences; approximately 17% were seen once. The chain couples TRBV6-5 to TRBJ1-1, with D possibly TRBD1 on 5 matching bases. The clonotype originates from a male patient aged 2-15 years who had a stem cell transplant for acute lymphoblastic leukemia, so the T cells may come from the graft donor. The material was PBMCs, mostly from graft donor cells, obtained 360 days after TCRalphabeta/CD19-depleted stem cell transplant. The DNA of the CDR3 is TGTGCCAGCAGTTACTCCGGTTGGGGGATGAACACTGAAGCTTTCTTT. Its translation is CASSYSGWGMNTEAFF.